This T cell receptor (beta chain) came from a study of T cells in women clearing cervical HPV infection (dated by TCRdb to the late 2010s). About the study as a whole: Cases were 25 women with histologically confirmed HPV16-related CIN3 or worse, including a couple of invasive cancers. Controls were around 24 women whose single incident HPV16 infection cleared within 12 months without precancer or cancer developing. Blood from cases was collected at the visit where the lesion was first found, while blood from controls was collected once the infection could no longer be detected. For cases, the median interval between lesion detection and blood sampling was over 130 days, with an interquartile range of roughly 80 to 200 days. Since HLA typing was available for only a few women, HLA type could not be ruled out as a confounder. Nested within Costa Rica's Guanacaste HPV Natural History Study, an exploratory proof-of-principle case-control study compared TCR repertoires across cervical HPV16 outcomes. Cases and controls were matched on age within five years and on year of sample collection. Median age was about 30 years in cases versus just over 37 in controls, and baseline characteristics did not differ significantly. The parent cohort enrolled 10,000 to 11,000 women aged 18 or older in Guanacaste, Costa Rica, in about 1992 to 1995 and followed the women for six to eight years. As quality controls, five blinded duplicates were added to each group, bringing the total to 60 or so samples made up of around 50 participants and about ten replicates. Overall results and qualifications from the work: TCR repertoire richness was significantly higher in CIN3+ cases than in controls across sequencing depths, while evenness did not differ. Whether associations preceded infection or resulted from infection could not be shown with the cross-sectional design, and effector/memory subsets and HPV-specific T cells were not isolated. Because T-cell numbers per sample were unknown, differences in richness could reflect varying T-cell content rather than repertoire biology. Random forest classifiers combining richness and V gene abundances distinguished cases from controls with an estimated AUC of more than 0.75.

Every participant had a single incident cervical HPV16 infection, and women with prevalent HPV16 infections were excluded. Cervical HPV DNA was detected by MY09/MY11 PCR, and genotyping was performed by dot-blot hybridization. About 14 mL of heparinized blood were centrifuged, and the buffy coat was aliquoted, frozen at -30°C, then stored at -80°C. QIAGEN kits were used to extract genomic DNA from buffy coat specimens. Using the immunoSEQ assay, multiplex PCR amplified TCR beta CDR3 regions from an average of around 1,300 ng of genomic DNA per sample. The assay corrected primer bias using a complete synthetic TCR repertoire to establish an amplification baseline. The amplicons were sequenced on the Illumina platform. The study's processing was this. Sequence errors were corrected by clustering with frequency ratios and a modified nearest-neighbor algorithm, and the sequences were then analyzed in the immunoSEQ Analyzer using IMGT gene definitions. At each rarefaction depth, TCR richness and evenness were averaged across 20 rarefaction repeats, and samples with fewer sequences than that depth were excluded. Wilcoxon rank sum tests with FDR correction were used to compare V, D and J gene relative abundances between the groups. In the blinded duplicates, the intraclass correlation was over 95% for TCR richness and averaged around 78% across 60 to 70 gene segments. TCRdb obtained this table from immuneACCESS and retained in-frame rearrangements with V and J assigned. These tables miss some clones; where compared with another copy, unresolved V genes account for less than half of the shortfall, and the remainder is unexplained. From that table come the V and J calls and clone size; the DNA was used to work out D and trimming. The sample's table lists a count of 15,000 or so clones. About 10% of the sample is taken by the ten largest.

On this clone: Its antigen remains undetermined. Other DNA sequences within the sample encode an identical CDR3.

The TCR comes from a woman aged 18 to 75 with a cervical HPV16 infection that either progressed to CIN3+ or cleared (not recorded which). The sample consisted of blood buffy coat.

The sequenced CDR3 bases are TGTGCCAGCAGTGAGATAGGACAGGGGACTGAA. The encoded protein is CASSEIGQGTE. In full, the CDR3 is CASSEIGQGTEAFF. The chain couples TRBV6-1 to TRBJ1-1, and TRBD1 matches 9 of the central bases. The read finishes 3 residues shy of the CDR3 end, and the germline J gene is used to complete it. The germline V gene yields MNHNS for CDR1 and SASEGT for CDR2. The junction shows trimming of 3 bases on V and 5 bases on J, and the gene matches do not reach 4 bases of it. Inclusive of the bounding cysteine and phenylalanine, the CDR3 is 14 residues long. Of the CDR3's DNA, 33 bases were read; they are in frame from base 1.